The 8 T cell receptor beta chains given below trace back to one sample, sequenced in a study of cytomegalovirus exposure and HLA in healthy donors. It was with 60 Vbeta and 13 Jbeta primers that the PCR ran. Produced via immunoSEQ multiplex PCR; TCRdb's table is partial and in-frame only. The table lists some 98,000 clones, roughly four fifths of them singletons. Sequencing was carried out using PBMCs. The receptors derive from a human donor in good health.

The V and J genes are TRBV27 and TRBJ2-5, with 7 nucleotides matching TRBD1. The junction had 15 bases not matched to a gene; V was cut back by 8 bases and J by 0 bases. The CDR3 length is 17 residues. Germline CDR1 is MNHEY and CDR2 is SMNVEV (reference sequence). DNA for the CDR3: TGTGCCAGCTCCCCAGGGGACAGAATCCTGTACCAAGAGACCCAGTACTTC. Amino acids: CASSPGDRILYQETQYF.

V usage is TRBV6-4 and J usage is TRBJ2-1; weak D call: TRBD2 (6 bases). This CDR3 spans 15 amino acids. Trimming pared 0 bases from V and 0 bases from J, leaving 6 bases between. Per the germline V gene, CDR1 is MRHNA and CDR2 is SNTAGT. DNA of the CDR3: TGTGCCAGCAGTGACTCTAGCGGCTCCTACAATGAGCAGTTCTTC. Translating gives CASSDSSGSYNEQFF.

This chain joins TRBV15 and TRBJ1-5; possible D gene TRBD1, 5 bases. With 1 base removed from V and 4 bases from J, the gap between germline ends came to 11 bases. CDR3 size: 15 residues. From germline, CDR1 is LNHNV and CDR2 YYDKDF (reference sequence). The CDR3 DNA reads as TGTGCCACCAGCAGAGGGGAAGGGGCGAATCAGCCCCAGCATTTT. As protein: CATSRGEGANQPQHF.

The rearrangement joins TRBV2 to TRBJ1-4; TRBD1 matches at 9 bases. Unmatched junction bases numbered 6, after V lost 1 base and J lost 6 bases. Per the germline V gene, CDR1 is SNHLY and CDR2 is FYNNEI. The CDR3 is 16 amino acids. CDR3 sequence (DNA): TGTGCCAGCAGTGAAGGACAGGGGGTAGGGGATGAAAAACTGTTTTTT. Its translation: CASSEGQGVGDEKLFF.

The chain uses TRBV30 and TRBJ1-1; TRBD1 matches at 7 bases. V dropped 3 bases and J dropped 0; count of bases not matched to a gene: 4. There are 14 residues in the CDR3. Germline CDR1 reads GTSNPN; CDR2 reads SVGIG (reference sequence). The CDR3 coding sequence is TGTGCCTGGAGGTGGCAGGGGGTGAACACTGAAGCTTTCTTT. This gives the protein CAWRWQGVNTEAFF.

V gene TRBV6-4 combines with J gene TRBJ2-7, with 7 nucleotides matching TRBD2. V lost 3 bases, J lost 0 bases, and 2 bases stayed unmatched. The CDR3 has 14 amino acids. Germline V gene lookup returns CDR1 MRHNA and CDR2 SNTAGT. CDR3 coding DNA: TGTGCCAGCAGTGAAACTAGCGACTCCTACGAGCAGTACTTC. It codes for CASSETSDSYEQYF.

This clone was detected only a few times. J is TRBJ1-2 and V is TRBV7-8; D gene uncertain. The CDR3 has 15 residues. Germline V gives CDR1 SGHVS, CDR2 FQNEAQ. V shed 1 base and J shed 0 bases, with 9 bases lying between them. The CDR3 nucleotides read TGTGCCAGCAGCTTAGTCGGGGATCCTAACTATGGCTACACCTTC. Protein product: CASSLVGDPNYGYTF.

This rearrangement joins TRBV7-8 to TRBJ2-1; 8 nucleotides line up with TRBD1. The CDR3 contains 18 residues. The germline gives CDR1 SGHVS, CDR2 FQNEAQ. Trimming took 2 bases from V and 3 from J; bases not matched to a gene: 12. DNA for the CDR3: TGTGCCAGCAGCTTAAAGATTCCGACAGGGGTAAACTACAATGAGCAGTTCTTC. It codes for CASSLKIPTGVNYNEQFF.